The clone carrying this TCR beta chain was recorded a few times. The authors extracted RNA and reverse transcribed it into cDNA as the sequencing template. Clones were read by immunoSEQ multiplex PCR, and TCRdb kept only the in-frame ones, dropping some. Of 95,000 to 150,000 clones listed, more than 40% were seen once; the top ten hold about 0.5%. Germline loops: CDR1 SNHLY, CDR2 FYNNEI. This CDR3 is 16 amino acids long. The V segment lost 7 bases and the J segment 7 bases; nucleotides outside the gene matches: 12. This sample was taken from a study of CD8+ T cells in alopecia areata. The treatment here: oral pan-JAK inhibitor, 5-10 mg twice daily.

J is TRBJ1-3 and V is TRBV2, with TRBD1 matching over 11 bases. Sequences were derived from CD4+ T cells sorted from blood, sampled at week 4, from a patient treated with tofacitinib. The TCR was taken from a human donor with alopecia areata. The CDR3 DNA reads TGTGCCAGCACGCGGACAGGGGGCGCGACGGGGAACACCATATATTTT. Translated: CASTRTGGATGNTIYF.